The 20 T cell receptor beta chains given below trace back to one sample, sequenced in a study of blood T cell repertoires in COVID-19 (dated by TCRdb to about 2020). Libraries were prepared through the immunoSEQ multiplex PCR assay. The immuneACCESS repertoire file appears here via TCRdb, limited to in-frame rearrangements. These files lack a portion of the clones; in checked studies, under half of the deficit traces to unresolved V genes, and the cause of the others is not known. This sample gives approximately 150,000 clones in total; roughly 90% of them show up just once. Jointly, the top ten make up about 4.6% of the sample. The sample comprised peripheral blood. The receptors were sampled from a woman in her sixties with active or convalescent COVID-19.

This sequence joins TRBV7-6 and TRBJ1-6; possibly TRBD1 for D (6 bases). Trimming took 1 base from V and 4 from J, leaving 8 bases between them. CDR1 is SGHVS, CDR2 FNYEAQ, per germline. The CDR3 totals 15 residues. The CDR3 loop is CASSLDRAYNSPLHF. In DNA form, the CDR3 reads TGTGCCAGCAGCTTAGACAGGGCGTATAATTCACCCCTCCACTTT. The full variable domain, with the rest looked up from reference TRBV7-6 and TRBJ1-6, is GAGVSQSPRYKVTKRGQDVALRCDPISGHVSLYWYRQALGQGPEFLTYFNYEAQQDKSGLPNDRFSAERPEGSISTLTIQRTEQRDSAMYRCASSLDRAYNSPLHFGNGTRLTVT.

The chain combines TRBV5-1 with TRBJ2-5, with a possible D match to TRBD2 (5 bases). Germline assignment: CDR1 SGHRS and CDR2 YFSETQ. The CDR3 totals 13 residues. V lost 0 bases, J lost 5 bases, and 8 bases lay in between. DNA of the CDR3: TGCGCCAGCAGCTTGGGACTACGGGAGACCCAGTACTTC. Translated: CASSLGLRETQYF.

This chain connects TRBV7-3 to TRBJ2-2; D may be TRBD2 (6 bases). This CDR3 contains 16 residues. The germline V gene has CDR1 SGHTA and CDR2 FQGTGA. V dropped 2 bases and J dropped 1 base, with 11 bases sitting between them. This chain's CDR3 is CASSLGAGRNTGELFF. The CDR3 DNA sequence: TGTGCCAGCAGCTTAGGGGCGGGGAGGAACACCGGGGAGCTGTTTTTT.

CDR3 residues: CASSQGPESFYNEQFF. CDR3 in DNA: TGCGCCAGCAGCCAAGGGCCGGAGTCTTTCTACAATGAGCAGTTCTTC. This chain joins TRBV4-3 and TRBJ2-1, with D uncertain. Looked up from germline, CDR1 is LGHNA and CDR2 is YSLEER. The CDR3 spans 16 residues. The germline V and J ends were trimmed by 1 base and 3 bases, with 13 bases remaining between them.

This sequence joins TRBV6-2 or TRBV6-3 and TRBJ2-5, with TRBD1 matching over 10 bases. J was trimmed by 7 bases and V by 5 bases; bases with no gene match: 10. The CDR3 extends over 15 amino acids. CDR1 is MNHEY, CDR2 SVGEGT, per germline. CDR3 sequence reads: CASSDPGQGIGTQYF. The CDR3 bases are TGTGCCAGCAGTGATCCGGGACAGGGGATCGGGACCCAGTACTTC.

CDR3 nucleotides: TGTGCCAGCAGCCAAGAAGGGGGGACAGGGGAGTTTGGGGGGGCAGCCTACGAGCAGTACTTC. This gives the protein CASSQEGGTGEFGGAAYEQYF. The J gene is TRBJ2-7, the V gene TRBV3-1 (or the pseudogene TRBV3-2), with 10 bases aligning to TRBD1. CDR1 is LGHDT and CDR2 is YNNKEL in the germline V gene (reference sequence). Trimming at V came to 0 bases and at J to 2 bases, leaving 19 bases not matched to a gene. The CDR3 is 21 amino acids.

The V call is TRBV18, the J call TRBJ1-1; 11 bases match TRBD1. Trimming cost V 7 bases and J 3 bases; bases outside gene matches: 10. The CDR3 is 16 residues long. In germline, CDR1 is KGHSH, CDR2 LQKENI. The CDR3 sequence is CASLSWTGGLDTEAFF. CDR3 DNA sequence: TGTGCCAGCTTAAGCTGGACAGGGGGCCTGGACACTGAAGCTTTCTTT.

This clone was picked up one time. The V and J genes are TRBV5-4 and TRBJ1-2; 10 bases map to TRBD1. This CDR3 has 18 residues. The germline V gene encodes CDR1 SGHNT and CDR2 YYREEE (reference sequence). The J segment lost 3 bases and the V segment lost 4 bases, leaving 15 bases of the junction unmatched. CDR3 bases: TGTGCCAGCAGCCCTCGACAGGGGGCTCCCACCCCGGACTATGGCTACACCTTC. This sequence encodes CASSPRQGAPTPDYGYTF. The full variable domain, rest sourced from reference TRBV5-4 and TRBJ1-2, is ETGVTQSPTHLIKTRGQQVTLRCSSQSGHNTVSWYQQALGQGPQFIFQYYREEENGRGNFPPRFSGLQFPNYSSELNVNALELDDSALYLCASSPRQGAPTPDYGYTFGSGTRLTVV.

This sequence joins TRBV7-9 and TRBJ1-5, with D tentatively TRBD1 (5 bases). The CDR3 is 16 amino acids. CDR1 and CDR2 from the germline V gene are SEHNR and FQNEAQ (reference sequence). V dropped 0 bases and J dropped 3 bases, with 12 bases sitting between them. The CDR3 reads CASSLASGMVNQPQHF. The DNA for the CDR3 is TGTGCCAGCAGCTTAGCGTCAGGGATGGTCAATCAGCCCCAGCATTTT.

The V and J genes are TRBV7-2 and TRBJ1-1, with 7 nucleotides matching TRBD1. The ends lost 5 bases at V and 11 bases at J; junction bases unmatched: 5. The germline V gene has CDR1 SGHTA and CDR2 FQGNSA. The CDR3 totals 11 residues. Written as DNA, the CDR3 is TGTGCCAGCAGCCAGGGGGTAGGGGCTTTCTTT. Protein sequence: CASSQGVGAFF.

The chain is built from TRBV19 and TRBJ2-5, with a possible D match to TRBD1 (6 bases). The V and J ends lost 2 bases and 5 bases respectively, with 12 bases between them. CDR3 length: 14 amino acids. Germline CDR1 LNHDA, CDR2 SQIVND (reference sequence). The CDR3 DNA is TGTGCCAGTAGTATACCAGGGGCGGGCGAGACCCAGTACTTC. It codes for CASSIPGAGETQYF.

This rearrangement joins TRBV28 to TRBJ2-3, with a possible D match to TRBD2 (7 bases). This CDR3 spans 15 amino acids. The germline CDR1 and CDR2 sequences are MDHEN and SYDVKM. V lost 4 bases and J lost 2, with 13 bases in between. The CDR3 sequence is CASSSAGAYTDTQYF. CDR3 sequence (DNA): TGTGCCAGCAGTTCCGCGGGGGCCTACACAGATACGCAGTATTTT.

The chain joins TRBV11-2 to TRBJ1-3; no clear D gene. This CDR3 comprises 11 residues. Germline V CDR1 and CDR2: SGHAT, FQNNGV. V lost 3 bases to trimming and J lost 7 bases, with 4 bases between them. CDR3 in DNA: TGTGCCAGCAGCTTCTCGAACACCATATATTTT. Residues: CASSFSNTIYF.

This clone was found once. The chain uses TRBV3-1 (or the pseudogene TRBV3-2) and TRBJ2-7; the D is unclear. Germline V gives CDR1 LGHDT, CDR2 YNNKEL (reference sequence). V lost 2 bases to trimming and J lost 4 bases, with 6 bases between them. The CDR3 contains 12 residues. CDR3 bases: TGTGCCAGCAGCCAATTCCCTTACGAGCAGTACTTC. The encoded protein is CASSQFPYEQYF.

The table lists this clone with a count of one. The chain is built from TRBV7-2 and TRBJ2-7; 7 nucleotides agree with TRBD1. The CDR3 contains 15 residues. After removal of 1 base from V and 3 bases from J, the junction contained 6 bases not matched to a gene. From germline, CDR1 is SGHTA and CDR2 FQGNSA. This chain's CDR3 is CASSLDRGGGYEQYF. The DNA for the CDR3 is TGTGCCAGCAGCTTAGACAGGGGCGGCGGCTACGAGCAGTACTTC.

V gene TRBV10-3 combines with J gene TRBJ2-3; 7 bases fit TRBD2. CDR1 and CDR2 (germline): ENHRY, SYGVKD. V trimming: 10 bases; J trimming: 0 bases; junction bases outside the gene matches: 13. The CDR3 has 16 amino acids. The CDR3 region is CATSFKRDPSTDTQYF. CDR3 coding DNA: TGTGCCACCAGCTTTAAGCGGGACCCTAGCACAGATACGCAGTATTTT.

The chain uses TRBV3-1 (or the pseudogene TRBV3-2) and TRBJ1-1, with a weak D call TRBD1 (5 bases). The CDR3 loop spans 14 amino acids. The ends were cut back, 2 bases at V and 5 bases at J, with 12 bases in the middle. From germline, CDR1 is LGHDT and CDR2 YNNKEL (reference sequence). CDR3 DNA: TGTGCCAGCAGCCAACAGGGTCTCGGAACTGAAGCTTTCTTT. Its protein is CASSQQGLGTEAFF.

This clone came up once. This chain links TRBV10-1 with TRBJ2-2; 7 nucleotides align to TRBD2. V dropped 4 bases and J dropped 0; count of bases not matched to a gene: 5. Germline V gene lookup returns CDR1 WNHNN and CDR2 SYGVQD (reference sequence). CDR3 length: 16 residues. The CDR3 DNA reads TGCGCCAGCAGTGCGTCGGGGGGTACGAACACCGGGGAGCTGTTTTTT. Translation gives CASSASGGTNTGELFF.

The sample holds a few counts of this clone. The sample contains more than one DNA sequence encoding this CDR3. This chain links TRBV18 with TRBJ1-2; D is unresolved. V was shortened by 3 bases and J by 3 bases, with 8 bases between the two germline ends. The length of the CDR3 is 13 residues. Germline V gene data show CDR1 as KGHSH and CDR2 as LQKENI. CDR3 sequence reads: CASSPSADYGYTF. The CDR3 DNA sequence: TGTGCCAGCTCACCTTCAGCGGACTATGGCTACACCTTC.

The V and J genes are TRBV6-5 and TRBJ2-1, with 9 bases identical to TRBD2. CDR1 and CDR2 from the germline V gene are MNHEY and SVGAGI. V gave up 2 bases and J gave up 5 bases; unmatched junction bases: 4. The CDR3 covers 15 residues. The CDR3 is CASSYGGGANNEQFF. For the CDR3, the DNA is TGTGCCAGCAGTTACGGCGGGGGGGCCAACAATGAGCAGTTCTTC.